Shown below are 21 T cell receptor beta chains from a single sample sequenced in a study of cytomegalovirus exposure and HLA in healthy donors. Profiling relied on immunoSEQ multiplex PCR, and the TCRdb table lists in-frame clones only, not all of them. The table has tens of thousands of clones, over 85% seen once. The sample was PBMCs. These receptors all come from a woman under 30 in good health and CMV-seropositive.

The V call is TRBV9, the J call TRBJ2-5, with 8 bases aligning to TRBD2. Looked up from germline, CDR1 is SGDLS and CDR2 is YYNGEE. V shed 5 bases and J 4 bases; nucleotides not matched to a gene: 7. The CDR3 is 14 amino acids. DNA for the CDR3: TGTGCCAGCAGTATGAGCGGGGGAGGAGAGACCCAGTACTTC. Translating gives CASSMSGGGETQYF.

This clone appeared once. The V call is TRBV6-5, the J call TRBJ2-5, with 9 bases lining up with TRBD2. V dropped 6 bases and J dropped 0; count of bases not matched to a gene: 5. The CDR3 is 15 residues long. Germline lookup yields CDR1 MNHEY and CDR2 SVGAGI. The CDR3, as DNA: TGTGCCAGCAGGTTTGGCGGGGGGGACCAAGAGACCCAGTACTTC. Translating it yields CASRFGGGDQETQYF.

V usage is TRBV5-1 and J usage is TRBJ2-5, with D uncertain. The CDR3 has 14 residues. The ends were cut back, 0 bases at V and 5 bases at J, with 11 bases in the middle. The germline V gene encodes CDR1 SGHRS and CDR2 YFSETQ. The CDR3 coding sequence is TGCGCCAGCAGCTTGGACAGCCCCCGGGAGACCCAGTACTTC. Residues: CASSLDSPRETQYF. Complete variable domain (other parts from reference TRBV5-1 and TRBJ2-5): KAGVTQTPRYLIKTRGQQVTLSCSPISGHRSVSWYQQTPGQGLQFLFEYFSETQRNKGNFPGRFSGRQFSNSRSEMNVSTLELGDSALYLCASSLDSPRETQYFGPGTRLLVL.

The chain's CDR3 is CASSEQGAGEPQHF. In DNA form, the CDR3 reads TGTGCCAGCAGTGAACAGGGGGCGGGGGAGCCCCAGCATTTT. The chain carries TRBV2 and TRBJ1-5; 8 bases agree with TRBD1. V shed 2 bases and J 8 bases; nucleotides not matched to a gene: 5. The CDR3 is made up of 14 amino acids. The V gene's germline CDR1 is SNHLY and CDR2 FYNNEI.

The gene calls are TRBV7-5 and TRBJ1-1; TRBD1, as called in the table, went unchecked against the DNA. TRBV7-5 is shown as a pseudogene. The CDR3 is 13 amino acids. CDR3 coding DNA: TGTGCCAGAAGCTGGGGCGACCCCTTGTGTGCTTTCTTT. Its translation: CARSWGDPLCAFF.

J is TRBJ2-4 and V is TRBV19; 8 positions agree with TRBD1. This CDR3 region has 16 residues. The J segment lost 1 base and the V segment lost 5 bases, leaving 7 bases of the junction unmatched. The germline CDR1 and CDR2 sequences are LNHDA and SQIVND (reference sequence). The CDR3 loop reads CASSEYTGGAKNIQYF. The CDR3 DNA sequence: TGTGCCAGTAGTGAGTACACAGGGGGGGCCAAAAACATTCAGTACTTC.

The chain has TRBV7-9 and TRBJ2-2; D is unresolved. CDR3 length equals 14 residues. V dropped 1 base and J dropped 3 bases, with 6 bases sitting between them. The germline gives CDR1 SEHNR, CDR2 FQNEAQ (reference sequence). DNA for the CDR3: TGTGCCAGCAGCTTAGTCGAGTACACCGGGGAGCTGTTTTTT. This encodes CASSLVEYTGELFF. Filled out from reference TRBV7-9 and TRBJ2-2, the complete variable domain reads DTGVSQNPRHKITKRGQNVTFRCDPISEHNRLYWYRQTLGQGPEFLTYFQNEAQLEKSRLLSDRFSAERPKGSFSTLEIQRTEQGDSAMYLCASSLVEYTGELFFGEGSRLTVL.

In DNA form, the CDR3 reads TGTGCCAGTAGTATAGTATTGGGGCAGAGAACTGAAGCTTTCTTT. Amino acids: CASSIVLGQRTEAFF. The chain carries TRBV19 and TRBJ1-1, with D maybe TRBD1 (5 bases). Germline CDR1 reads LNHDA; CDR2 reads SQIVND (reference sequence). The CDR3 consists of 15 residues. Deletions cut 1 base from V and 5 bases from J, with 14 bases between.

This sequence joins TRBV10-3 and TRBJ2-2; D might be TRBD1 (6 bases). The CDR3 sequence is 16 residues long. The V gene's germline CDR1 is ENHRY and CDR2 SYGVKD. The germline V and J ends were trimmed by 7 bases and 1 base, with 16 bases remaining between them. The CDR3 nucleotides are TGTGCCATCAAGAAGGGCGGACAGCAGAACACCGGGGAGCTGTTTTTT. Translating gives CAIKKGGQQNTGELFF.

The gene calls are TRBV30 and TRBJ2-2; a weak D match, TRBD2 (6 bases). V was cut by 4 bases and J by 6 bases, with 12 bases left in between. Germline V CDR1 and CDR2: GTSNPN, SVGIG (reference sequence). The length of the CDR3 is 13 residues. CDR3 nucleotide sequence: TGTGCCTGGACTGGGACTGTGTCCGGGGAGCTGTTTTTT. It encodes CAWTGTVSGELFF.

The chain uses TRBV4-2 and TRBJ2-3, with 9 bases lining up with TRBD2. CDR1 and CDR2 from the germline V gene are LGHNA and YNFKEQ. The CDR3 is 17 residues long. Trimming removed 0 bases from V and 8 bases from J; junction bases left unmatched: 12. The DNA for the CDR3 is TGTGCCAGCAGCCAAGATTTTATGGCGGGGGGGCAGTTTACGCAGTATTTT. Protein product: CASSQDFMAGGQFTQYF.

The chain uses TRBV6-5 and TRBJ1-4, with D uncertain. The CDR3 extends over 14 amino acids. CDR1 is MNHEY and CDR2 is SVGAGI in the germline V gene. The V and J ends lost 6 bases and 8 bases respectively, with 16 bases between them. The CDR3 reads CASSRKHGGEKLFF. CDR3 nucleotides: TGTGCCAGCAGCCGTAAGCACGGAGGGGAAAAACTGTTTTTT.

This clone has only one observation. The genes are TRBV5-6 and TRBJ1-6; 7 nucleotides agree with TRBD1. The CDR3 totals 16 residues. Per the germline V gene, CDR1 is SGHDT and CDR2 is YYEEEE. Losses at the gene ends were 4 bases for V and 10 bases for J; bases not matched to a gene: 14. CDR3 sequence (DNA): TGTGCCAGCAGCAACAGGGGTCTCACCATCAAGTCACCCCTCCACTTT. As protein: CASSNRGLTIKSPLHF.

J is TRBJ1-1 and V is TRBV11-3; D uncertain. Germline CDR1 reads SGHNT; CDR2 reads YENEEA. The CDR3 totals 13 residues. V lost 1 base and J lost 4, with 7 bases in between. Written as DNA, the CDR3 is TGTGCCAGCAGCTTAGCATTTTCCACTGAAGCTTTCTTT. It yields the protein CASSLAFSTEAFF.

The chain couples TRBV15 to TRBJ2-1; perhaps TRBD1 as D (6 bases). The V gene lost 4 bases and the J gene lost 3 bases, with 40 bases spanning the gap. This CDR3 is 24 amino acids long. The V gene's germline CDR1 is LNHNV and CDR2 YYDKDF (reference sequence). The CDR3 DNA sequence: TGTGCCACCAGCACTGACTCCCCGGCCTTAAAGGACAGCCGGAATAGCCCACTCTACAATGAGCAGTTCTTC. Translated, it gives CATSTDSPALKDSRNSPLYNEQFF.

V is TRBV5-1 and J is TRBJ2-3; TRBD2 matches 8 bases. The CDR3 is 19 residues long. V shed 5 bases, J shed 4 bases, and the junction held 21 bases outside the gene matches. Germline V lookup: CDR1 SGHRS, CDR2 YFSETQ. In DNA, the CDR3 is TGCGCCAGCAGGACCTTATATTCTAGCGGGTCCGGGGGGGCAGATACGCAGTATTTT. Translating it yields CASRTLYSSGSGGADTQYF.

This clone was picked up one time. The chain links TRBV28 to TRBJ1-4; D possibly corresponds to TRBD1 (5 bases). Germline lookup yields CDR1 MDHEN and CDR2 SYDVKM. Trimming pared 7 bases from V and 0 bases from J, leaving 15 bases between. The CDR3 covers 16 residues. The CDR3 region has the DNA TGTGCCAGCAACCAGGGTAGCGGGGCAACTAATGAAAAACTGTTTTTT. This encodes CASNQGSGATNEKLFF. Full variable domain (missing parts from reference TRBV28 and TRBJ1-4): DVKVTQSSRYLVKRTGEKVFLECVQDMDHENMFWYRQDPGLGLRLIYFSYDVKMKEKGDIPEGYSVSREKKERFSLILESASTNQTSMYLCASNQGSGATNEKLFFGSGTQLSVL.

This chain uses TRBV5-1 with TRBJ2-3; 16 bases are shared with TRBD2. Germline assignment: CDR1 SGHRS and CDR2 YFSETQ. Germline trimming cut 0 bases from V and 6 bases from J; bases unmatched to any gene: 4. CDR3 size: 17 residues. Here the CDR3 reads CASSLDGTSGGVDTQYF. The CDR3 DNA reads TGCGCCAGCAGCTTGGACGGGACTAGCGGGGGGGTGGATACGCAGTATTTT.

The chain employs TRBV28 and TRBJ2-7, with 11 bases lining up with TRBD1. V shed 3 bases, J shed 4 bases, and the junction held 8 bases outside the gene matches. CDR3 length equals 16 residues. In germline, CDR1 is MDHEN, CDR2 SYDVKM. CDR3 loop: CASSFSSGTGGYEQYF. As DNA, the CDR3 is TGTGCCAGCAGTTTTTCTTCGGGGACAGGGGGTTACGAGCAGTACTTC. Drawing the rest from reference TRBV28 and TRBJ2-7, the complete variable domain is DVKVTQSSRYLVKRTGEKVFLECVQDMDHENMFWYRQDPGLGLRLIYFSYDVKMKEKGDIPEGYSVSREKKERFSLILESASTNQTSMYLCASSFSSGTGGYEQYFGPGTRLTVT.

The chain combines TRBV6-1 with TRBJ1-5, with 10 bases lining up with TRBD1. Germline CDR1 is MNHNS and CDR2 is SASEGT. V gave up 8 bases and J gave up 6 bases; unmatched junction bases: 10. The CDR3 is 15 residues long. The CDR3 spells CASWYGTGEPQPQHF. The CDR3 nucleotides read TGTGCCAGCTGGTACGGGACAGGGGAGCCTCAGCCCCAGCATTTT.

The rearrangement uses TRBV11-1 and TRBJ1-2; D is uncertain. The V gene's germline CDR1 is SGHAT and CDR2 FQDESV (reference sequence). The CDR3 extends over 12 amino acids. Deletions cut 4 bases from V and 8 bases from J, with 11 bases between. CDR3 sequence (DNA): TGTGCCAGCAGCTCGGAAAAGAGGGGCTACACCTTC. It specifies CASSSEKRGYTF.